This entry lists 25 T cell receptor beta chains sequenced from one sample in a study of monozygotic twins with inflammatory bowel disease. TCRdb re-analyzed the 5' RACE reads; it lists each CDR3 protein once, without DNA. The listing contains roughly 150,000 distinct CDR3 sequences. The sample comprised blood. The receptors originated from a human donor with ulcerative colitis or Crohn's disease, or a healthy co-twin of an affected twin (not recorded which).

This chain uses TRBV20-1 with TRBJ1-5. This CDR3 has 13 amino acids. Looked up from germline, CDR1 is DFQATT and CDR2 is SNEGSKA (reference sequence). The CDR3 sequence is CSARVQIREPQHF.

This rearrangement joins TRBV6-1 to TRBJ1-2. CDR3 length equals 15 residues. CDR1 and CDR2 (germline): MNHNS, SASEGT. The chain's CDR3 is CASANLSGSGYGYTF.

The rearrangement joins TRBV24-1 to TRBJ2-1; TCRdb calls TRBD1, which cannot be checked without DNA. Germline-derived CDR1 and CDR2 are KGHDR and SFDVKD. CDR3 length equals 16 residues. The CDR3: CATQITGRATYNEQFF.

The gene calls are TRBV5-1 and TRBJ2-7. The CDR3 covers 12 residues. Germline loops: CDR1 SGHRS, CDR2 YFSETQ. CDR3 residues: CASSLNSYEQYF.

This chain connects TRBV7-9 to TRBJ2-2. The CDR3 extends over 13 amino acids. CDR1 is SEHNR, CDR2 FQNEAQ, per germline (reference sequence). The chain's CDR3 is CASSLYGIGELFF.

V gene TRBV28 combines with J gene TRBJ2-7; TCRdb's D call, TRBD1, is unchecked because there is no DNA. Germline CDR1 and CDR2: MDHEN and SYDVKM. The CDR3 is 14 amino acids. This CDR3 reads CASSLLSGSYEQYF.

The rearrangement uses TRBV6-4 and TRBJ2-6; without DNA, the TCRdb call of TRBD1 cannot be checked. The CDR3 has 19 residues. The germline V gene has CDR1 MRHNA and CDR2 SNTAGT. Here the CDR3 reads CASSDSSGTGGAGANVLTF.

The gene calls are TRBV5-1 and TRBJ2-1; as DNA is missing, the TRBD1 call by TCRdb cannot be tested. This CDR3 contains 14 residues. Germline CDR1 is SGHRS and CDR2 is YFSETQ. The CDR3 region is CASSLGQGYNEQFF.

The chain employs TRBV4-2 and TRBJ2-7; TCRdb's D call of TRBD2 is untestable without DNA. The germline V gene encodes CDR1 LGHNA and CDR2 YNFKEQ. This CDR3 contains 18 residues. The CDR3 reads CASSQTGLAGATLYEQYF.

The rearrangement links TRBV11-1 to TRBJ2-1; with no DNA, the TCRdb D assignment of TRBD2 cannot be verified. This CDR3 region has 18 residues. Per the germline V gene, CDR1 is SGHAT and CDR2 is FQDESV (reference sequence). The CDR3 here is CASNLPPGASGPRGEQFF.

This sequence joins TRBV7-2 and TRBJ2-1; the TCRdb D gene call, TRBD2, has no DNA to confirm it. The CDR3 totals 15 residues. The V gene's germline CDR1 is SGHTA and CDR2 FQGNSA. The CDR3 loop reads CASSITSGVYNEQFF. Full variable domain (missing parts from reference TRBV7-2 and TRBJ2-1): GAGVSQSPSNKVTEKGKDVELRCDPISGHTALYWYRQSLGQGLEFLIYFQGNSAPDKSGLPSDRFSAERTGGSVSTLTIQRTQQEDSAVYLCASSITSGVYNEQFFGPGTRLTVL.

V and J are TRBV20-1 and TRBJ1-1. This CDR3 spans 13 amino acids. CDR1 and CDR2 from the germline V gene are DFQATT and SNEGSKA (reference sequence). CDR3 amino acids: CSARGGLGTEAFF.

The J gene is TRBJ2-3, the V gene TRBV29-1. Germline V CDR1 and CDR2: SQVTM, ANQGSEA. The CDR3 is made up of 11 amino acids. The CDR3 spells CSIRSRDTQYF.

CDR3 residues: CASSFWASGLGNEQFF. J is TRBJ2-1 and V is TRBV11-2; lacking DNA, the TRBD2 call made by TCRdb goes unchecked. This CDR3 is 16 amino acids long. From germline, CDR1 is SGHAT and CDR2 FQNNGV.

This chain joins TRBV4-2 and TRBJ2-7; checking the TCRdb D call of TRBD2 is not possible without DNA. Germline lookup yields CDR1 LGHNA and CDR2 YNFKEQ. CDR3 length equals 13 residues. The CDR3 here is CASSPGTRYEQYF.

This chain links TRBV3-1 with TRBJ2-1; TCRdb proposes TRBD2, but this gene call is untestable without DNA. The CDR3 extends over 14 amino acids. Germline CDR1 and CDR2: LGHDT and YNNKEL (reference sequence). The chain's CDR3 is CASSQEGLGDEQFF.

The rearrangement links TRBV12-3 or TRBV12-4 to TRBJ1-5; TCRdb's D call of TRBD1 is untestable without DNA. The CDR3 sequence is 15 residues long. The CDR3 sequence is CASSFTGRGNQPQHF.

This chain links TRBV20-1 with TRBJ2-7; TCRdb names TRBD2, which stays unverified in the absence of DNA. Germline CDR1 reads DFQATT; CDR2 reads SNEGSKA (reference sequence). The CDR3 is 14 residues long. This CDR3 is CSASLAGGGYEQYF.

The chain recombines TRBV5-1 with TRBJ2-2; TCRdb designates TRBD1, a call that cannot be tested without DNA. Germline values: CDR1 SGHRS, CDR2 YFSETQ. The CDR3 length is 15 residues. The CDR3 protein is CASSPGDRFTGELFF.

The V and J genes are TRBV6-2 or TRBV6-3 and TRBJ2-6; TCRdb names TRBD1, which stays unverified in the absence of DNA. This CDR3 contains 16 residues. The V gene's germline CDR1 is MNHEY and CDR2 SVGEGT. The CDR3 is CASSSGYRSGANVLTF.

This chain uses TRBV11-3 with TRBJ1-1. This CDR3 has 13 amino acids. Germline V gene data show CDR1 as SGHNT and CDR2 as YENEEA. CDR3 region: CASSFSVNTEAFF.

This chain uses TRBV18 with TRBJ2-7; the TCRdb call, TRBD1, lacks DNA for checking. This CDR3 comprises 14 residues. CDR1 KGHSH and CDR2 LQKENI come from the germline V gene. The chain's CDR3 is CASSPDRGYYEQYF.

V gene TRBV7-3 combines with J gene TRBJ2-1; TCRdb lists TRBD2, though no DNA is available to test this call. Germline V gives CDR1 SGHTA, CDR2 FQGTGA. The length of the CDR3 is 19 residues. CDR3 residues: CASSSGGFGLAAGNNEQFF.

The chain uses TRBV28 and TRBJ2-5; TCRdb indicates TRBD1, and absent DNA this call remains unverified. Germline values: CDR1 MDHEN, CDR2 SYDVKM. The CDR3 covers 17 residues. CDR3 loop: CASSAGTGRLRSETQYF.

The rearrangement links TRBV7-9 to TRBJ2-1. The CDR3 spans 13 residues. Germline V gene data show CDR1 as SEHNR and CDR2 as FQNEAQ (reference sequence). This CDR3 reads CASSARVYNEQFF.